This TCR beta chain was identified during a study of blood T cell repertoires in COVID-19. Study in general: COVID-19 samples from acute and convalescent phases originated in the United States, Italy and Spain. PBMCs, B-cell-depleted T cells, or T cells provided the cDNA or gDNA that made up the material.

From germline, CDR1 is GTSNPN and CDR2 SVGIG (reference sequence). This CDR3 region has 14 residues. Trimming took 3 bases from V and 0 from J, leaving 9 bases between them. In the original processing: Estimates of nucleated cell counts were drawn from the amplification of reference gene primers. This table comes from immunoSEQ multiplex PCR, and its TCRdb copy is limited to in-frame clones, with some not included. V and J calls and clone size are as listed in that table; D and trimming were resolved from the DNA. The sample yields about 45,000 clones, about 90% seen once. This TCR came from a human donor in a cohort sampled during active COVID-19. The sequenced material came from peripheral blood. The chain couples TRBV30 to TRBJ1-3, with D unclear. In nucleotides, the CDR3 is TGTGCCTGGAGGCCGGAGGGCTCTGGAAACACCATATATTTT. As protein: CAWRPEGSGNTIYF.